This T cell receptor (beta chain) was captured in a study of multiple sclerosis patients with progressive multifocal leukoencephalopathy. The repertoire was sequenced with immunoSEQ multiplex PCR; TCRdb's copy has only in-frame clones and lacks some. The sample lists roughly 30,000 clones, about 91% occurring once. Time point described: time of PML onset. Per germline, CDR1 LGHNA and CDR2 YSLEER. The CDR3 has 13 residues. V was pared by 4 bases and J by 0 bases, with 6 bases between. The specimen comprised PBMCs, sampled from a patient treated with natalizumab. This receptor was obtained from a woman between 35 and 50 years old with progressive multifocal leukoencephalopathy. The chain is built from TRBV4-3 and TRBJ1-1; unclear D gene. The CDR3 sequence is CASSLGMNTEAFF. Here the CDR3 DNA reads TGCGCCAGCAGCCTTGGAATGAACACTGAAGCTTTCTTT.